The 10 T cell receptor beta chains in this list originate from one sample, sequenced in a study of blood T cells in healthy people across ages. Sample-barcoded 5' priming and a J-beta primer mix drove a second PCR of 7 to 11 cycles. TCRdb reanalysed the 5' RACE reads using MiXCR and keeps one entry per CDR3 protein. This table has around 1.1 million distinct CDR3 sequences, roughly two fifths appearing once. Sequencing was carried out using blood. Source of these receptors: a man aged 18 to 30 in good health.

This clonotype was picked up a small number of times. V is TRBV2 and J is TRBJ2-5; D perhaps matches TRBD2 (6 bases). The CDR3 contains 15 residues. Germline loops: CDR1 SNHLY, CDR2 FYNNEI. The V gene lost 6 bases and the J gene lost 7 bases, with 21 bases spanning the gap. The CDR3 here is CASRHTGVTRGTQYF. Here the CDR3 DNA reads TGTGCCAGCAGACATACGGGAGTGACACGGGGGACCCAGTACTTC. Together with reference TRBV2 and TRBJ2-5, the CDR3 gives the full variable domain: EPEVTQTPSHQVTQMGQEVILRCVPISNHLYFYWYRQILGQKVEFLVSFYNNEISEKSEIFDDQFSVERPDGSNFTLKIRSTKLEDSAMYFCASRHTGVTRGTQYFGPGTRLLVL.

This clonotype was recorded a few times. The chain carries TRBV6-6 and TRBJ1-2; D remains unclear. The germline V gene encodes CDR1 MNHNY and CDR2 SVGAGI (reference sequence). CDR3 length: 13 residues. V was shortened by 0 bases and J by 8 bases, with 10 bases between the two germline ends. The CDR3 DNA reads TGTGCCAGCAGTTACTCGCCATTAAACGGCTACACCTTC. Its protein is CASSYSPLNGYTF.

The V gene is TRBV30, the J gene TRBJ1-4; D call uncertain. Between the trimmed V and J ends, which lost 4 bases and 3 bases, there was a span of 9 bases. Germline V gene lookup returns CDR1 GTSNPN and CDR2 SVGIG (reference sequence). This CDR3 region has 13 residues. For the CDR3, the DNA is TGTGCCTGGATGGACGGATCTAATGAAAAACTGTTTTTT. Amino acid sequence: CAWMDGSNEKLFF.

In this sample, this clonotype turned up many times. The rearrangement joins TRBV20-1 to TRBJ2-3; D is possibly TRBD1 (5 bases). The germline CDR1 and CDR2 sequences are DFQATT and SNEGSKA (reference sequence). The CDR3 covers 14 residues. V was clipped by 5 bases and J by 2 bases, with 14 bases between them. CDR3 sequence reads: CSAAVPGPTDTQYF. DNA of the CDR3: TGCAGTGCTGCCGTCCCAGGGCCCACAGATACGCAGTATTTT.

A note on this clonotype: At one boundary the junction diverges from the germline segment, which might be a read error. The chain employs TRBV3-1 and TRBJ1-5; maybe TRBD1 (5 bases). The CDR3 totals 15 residues. CDR1 is LGHDT and CDR2 is YNNKEL in the germline V gene (reference sequence). CDR3 sequence reads: CACSLGPGYNQPQHF. CDR3 DNA: TGTGCCTGCAGCCTGGGGCCAGGGTATAACCAGCCCCAGCATTTT. The whole variable domain, remainder taken from reference TRBV3-1 and TRBJ1-5, is DTAVSQTPKYLVTQMGNDKSIKCEQNLGHDTMYWYKQDSKKFLKIMFSYNNKELIINETVPNRFSPKSPDKAHLNLHINSLELGDSAVYFCACSLGPGYNQPQHFGDGTRLSIL.

A word on this clonotype: A much more abundant neighbour one base away suggests this may be a read error. This sequence joins TRBV4-3 and TRBJ1-6; D possibly corresponds to TRBD1 (5 bases). V lost 0 bases and J 0 bases, leaving 15 bases between the germline ends. The CDR3 spans 19 residues. Germline CDR1 LGHNA, CDR2 YSLEER. Here the CDR3 DNA reads TGCGCCAGCAGCCAAGACTCCCCAGGGTCAAGCTCCTATAATTCACCCCTCCACTTT. Encoded protein: CASSQDSPGSSSYNSPLHF.

On this clonotype: A read error may account for a junction end that differs from germline. CDR3 in amino acids: CASSPGSSHEQYF. DNA of the CDR3: TGTGCCAGCAGCCCTGGAAGCTCCCACGAGCAGTACTTC. V is TRBV9 and J is TRBJ2-7; D gene ambiguous. There are 13 residues in the CDR3. The germline V gene encodes CDR1 SGDLS and CDR2 YYNGEE.

As regards this clonotype: Being one base from a much bigger clone, this may be a read error. The chain carries TRBV4-3 and TRBJ2-1; D not certain. V was shortened by 0 bases and J by 5 bases, with 5 bases between the two germline ends. CDR3 length equals 13 residues. Germline V gene data show CDR1 as LGHNA and CDR2 as YSLEER. In DNA, the CDR3 is TGCGCCAGCAGCCAAGATTTTAACAATGAGCAGTTCTTC. Translated, it gives CASSQDFNNEQFF.

This clonotype was detected only a few times. The rearrangement joins TRBV24-1 to TRBJ2-1, with 8 bases identical to TRBD1. In germline, CDR1 is KGHDR, CDR2 SFDVKD. Trimming at V came to 4 bases and at J to 2 bases, leaving 6 bases not matched to a gene. This CDR3 has 16 residues. The CDR3 protein is CATSEETGATYNEQFF. DNA of the CDR3: TGTGCCACCAGTGAAGAGACAGGGGCAACCTACAATGAGCAGTTCTTC.

In its sample, this clonotype was seen a few times. The gene calls are TRBV6-5 and TRBJ1-6; the D is unclear. Per the germline V gene, CDR1 is MNHEY and CDR2 is SVGAGI. The germline V and J ends were trimmed by 5 bases and 5 bases, with 10 bases remaining between them. CDR3 length: 14 residues. CDR3 amino acids: CASSNGRNNSPLHF. The CDR3 bases are TGTGCCAGCAGTAATGGGCGGAATAATTCACCCCTCCACTTT.